The source of this T cell receptor beta chain is a study of vaccination and CD4 T cells after COVID-19. Findings of the study overall: Convalescent patients displayed spike mono-reactivity in 304 of 307 vaccine-specific clones.

This clonotype has just one count. Its antigen is unidentified. This sample's treatment: roughly 10-day PBMC culture with coronavirus spike peptide pools or control peptides (ViraFEST assay). Oncomine TCR Beta short-read sequencing was applied to DNA from cultured CD4+ T cells. TCRdb called the PCR reads again in MiXCR, with one record for every CDR3 protein. Of 6,500 to 8,500 distinct CDR3 sequences listed, roughly 76% were seen once; the top ten hold approximately 16%. Germline CDR1 MDHEN, CDR2 SYDVKM. The CDR3 runs 15 residues. The V segment lost 3 bases and the J segment 6 bases; nucleotides outside the gene matches: 7.

Input material: CD4+ T cells from blood, cultured in vitro. The source of this sequence is a human donor who had recovered from COVID-19. V and J are TRBV28 and TRBJ1-2; 10 nucleotides align to TRBD1. CDR3 nucleotide sequence: TGTGCCAGCAGTTTCCGGGACAGGGGCTCTCATGGCTACACCTTC. Residues: CASSFRDRGSHGYTF.